This TCR beta chain was recorded in a study of blood T cell repertoires in COVID-19. Study-wide context: Some COVID-19 samples were acute and others convalescent; all came from the United States, Italy and Spain. PBMCs, B-cell-depleted T cells, or T cells provided the cDNA or gDNA that made up the material.

With 2 bases clipped from V and 8 bases from J, the junction kept 2 bases outside the gene matches. This CDR3 contains 13 residues. The germline gives CDR1 SGHTA, CDR2 FQGTGA. Study processing details: Reference gene primer amplification gave estimated nucleated cell counts. The assay was immunoSEQ multiplex PCR, and TCRdb's table has in-frame clones only and misses some. Clone size and the V and J calls come from that table; the DNA yielded D and trimming. This sample carries around 50,000 clones, more than 75% of them seen once, and the ten largest clones take approximately 9.6%. The rearrangement uses TRBV7-3 and TRBJ1-2; 10 nucleotides match TRBD1. The TCR was taken from a man in his fifties or sixties with active COVID-19. What was sequenced was peripheral blood. CDR3 sequence reads: CASSLGTGEGYTF. CDR3 in DNA: TGTGCCAGCAGCTTAGGGACAGGGGAAGGCTACACCTTC.